A selection of T cell receptor beta chains follows, all from one sample in a study of blood T cell repertoires in COVID-19. Profiling relied on immunoSEQ multiplex PCR, and the TCRdb table lists in-frame clones only, not all of them. The sample lists fewer than 250,000 clones, around 90% occurring once. The specimen sequenced was PBMCs or T cells enriched from blood (not recorded which). The source of these receptors is a woman in her twenties or thirties with acute COVID-19. The CDR3 runs from the conserved cysteine through the conserved F or W. Each record gives: clone size, J gene, D gene, V gene, CDR3 length, CDR3 protein, CDR3 DNA. D genes are given only for firm matches. Size is omitted from some rows. Given values are once, few, many or a class for expanded clones.

>.|TRBJ1-6|.|TRBV6-5|15
CASSHRATYNSPLHF
TGTGCCAGCAGCCACAGGGCCACCTATAATTCACCCCTCCACTTT
>.|TRBJ1-1|TRBD1|TRBV6-5|15
CASSPLTGAGAEAFF
TGTGCCAGCAGTCCTCTGACAGGGGCTGGCGCTGAAGCTTTCTTT
>.|TRBJ1-1|.|TRBV30|13
CAWSTLAGSEAFF
TGTGCCTGGAGTACTCTCGCAGGTAGTGAAGCTTTCTTT
>.|TRBJ1-3|.|TRBV6-5|14
CASSSGQDGNTIYF
TGTGCCAGCAGCTCCGGACAAGATGGAAACACCATATATTTT
>.|TRBJ2-3|TRBD2|TRBV5-1|13
CASSLERGGTQYF
TGCGCCAGCAGCTTGGAGCGGGGCGGTACGCAGTATTTT
>.|TRBJ2-2|.|TRBV10-3|16
CAISELGAVNTGELFF
TGTGCCATCAGTGAGTTGGGAGCGGTGAACACCGGGGAGCTGTTTTTT
>.|TRBJ2-7|TRBD2|TRBV5-1|16
CASSWGTGGSLREQYF
TGCGCCAGCAGCTGGGGGACGGGAGGGAGCCTCAGGGAGCAGTACTTC
>once|TRBJ1-4|TRBD1|TRBV2|14
CASRDRVNNEKLFF
TGTGCCAGCAGGGACAGGGTAAATAATGAAAAACTGTTTTTT
>.|TRBJ2-7|.|TRBV7-9|17
CASSLRSQGSLIPEQYF
TGTGCCAGCAGCTTAAGATCCCAGGGCTCTTTAATACCCGAGCAGTACTTC
>.|TRBJ2-4|.|TRBV4-3|14
CASSQGTDSNIQYF
TGCGCCAGCAGCCAAGGGACGGACTCGAACATTCAGTACTTC
>.|TRBJ2-3|.|TRBV19|14
CASSIGRETDTQYF
TGTGCCAGTAGTATCGGCAGGGAAACGGATACGCAGTATTTT
>.|TRBJ1-6|.|TRBV18|15
CASSEAPIYNSPLHF
TGTGCCAGCTCAGAGGCTCCCATCTATAATTCACCCCTCCACTTT
>.|TRBJ1-1|.|TRBV3-1/TRBV3-2|13
CASSQEGGSKAFF
TGTGCCAGCAGCCAAGAGGGGGGGTCCAAAGCTTTCTTT